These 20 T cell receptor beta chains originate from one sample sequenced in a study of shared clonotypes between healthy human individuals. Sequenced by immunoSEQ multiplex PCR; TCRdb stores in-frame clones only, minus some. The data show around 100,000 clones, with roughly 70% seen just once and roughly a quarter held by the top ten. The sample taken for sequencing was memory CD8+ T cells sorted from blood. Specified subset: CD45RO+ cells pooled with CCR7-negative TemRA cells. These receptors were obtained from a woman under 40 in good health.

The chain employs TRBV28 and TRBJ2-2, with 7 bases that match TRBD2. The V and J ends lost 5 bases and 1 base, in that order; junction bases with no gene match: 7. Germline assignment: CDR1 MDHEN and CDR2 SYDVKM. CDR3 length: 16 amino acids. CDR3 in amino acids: CASSPRLALNTGELFF. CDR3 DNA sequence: TGTGCCAGCAGTCCAAGACTAGCTCTGAACACCGGGGAGCTGTTTTTT.

The CDR3 DNA is TGTGCCAGCAGCCCCCCCGGGAGGCCTACCTACGAGCAGTACTTC. This encodes CASSPPGRPTYEQYF. The chain has TRBV7-9 and TRBJ2-7; TRBD2 aligns across 7 bases. Germline CDR1 reads SEHNR; CDR2 reads FQNEAQ (reference sequence). Trimming removed 5 bases from V and 2 bases from J; junction bases left unmatched: 9. The CDR3 covers 15 residues. The full variable domain, rest sourced from reference TRBV7-9 and TRBJ2-7, is DTGVSQNPRHKITKRGQNVTFRCDPISEHNRLYWYRQTLGQGPEFLTYFQNEAQLEKSRLLSDRFSAERPKGSFSTLEIQRTEQGDSAMYLCASSPPGRPTYEQYFGPGTRLTVT.

The DNA of the CDR3 is TGTGCCACCGGAGAACAGGAAAATAGCAATCAGCCCCAGCATTTT. Translation: CATGEQENSNQPQHF. This chain connects TRBV15 to TRBJ1-5, with D perhaps TRBD1 (5 bases). V lost 8 bases and J lost 0, with 14 bases in between. CDR1 and CDR2 (germline): LNHNV, YYDKDF (reference sequence). This CDR3 region has 15 residues.

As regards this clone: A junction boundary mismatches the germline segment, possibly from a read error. In DNA form, the CDR3 reads TGTGCCAGCAGTTTATTTACGCAGAGTTACAGTGAGCAGTTCTTC. Protein: CASSLFTQSYSEQFF. The V and J genes are TRBV27 and TRBJ2-1, with no clear D. The CDR3 spans 15 residues. Per germline, CDR1 MNHEY and CDR2 SMNVEV (reference sequence).

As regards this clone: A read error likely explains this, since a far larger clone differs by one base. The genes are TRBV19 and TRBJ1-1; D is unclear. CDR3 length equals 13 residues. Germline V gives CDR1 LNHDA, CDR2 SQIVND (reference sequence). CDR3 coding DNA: TGTGCCAGTAGTATATGGGTAAACACTGGAGCTTTCTTT. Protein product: CASSIWVNTGAFF.

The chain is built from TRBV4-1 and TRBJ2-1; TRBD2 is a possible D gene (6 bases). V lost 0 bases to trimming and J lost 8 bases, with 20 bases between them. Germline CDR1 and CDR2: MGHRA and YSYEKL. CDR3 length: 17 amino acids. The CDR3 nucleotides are TGCGCCAGCAGCCAAGATTTGGATAGCGGAGCTTCGGATGAGCAGTTCTTC. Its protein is CASSQDLDSGASDEQFF.

The DNA of the CDR3 is TGTGCCAGCAGCCCCCGAGGACTAGCGGGAATTAGCACAGATACGCAGTATTTT. Protein product: CASSPRGLAGISTDTQYF. V and J are TRBV11-2 and TRBJ2-3; 12 bases fit TRBD2. After removal of 5 bases from V and 0 bases from J, the junction contained 9 bases not matched to a gene. CDR3 length: 18 residues. From germline, CDR1 is SGHAT and CDR2 FQNNGV.

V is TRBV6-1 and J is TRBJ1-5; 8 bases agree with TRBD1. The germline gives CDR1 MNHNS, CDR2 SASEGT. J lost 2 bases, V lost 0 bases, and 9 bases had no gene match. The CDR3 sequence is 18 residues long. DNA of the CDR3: TGTGCCAGCAGTGAAGCTTGGACAGGGAGCCGAGGCAATCAGCCCCAGCATTTT. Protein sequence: CASSEAWTGSRGNQPQHF.

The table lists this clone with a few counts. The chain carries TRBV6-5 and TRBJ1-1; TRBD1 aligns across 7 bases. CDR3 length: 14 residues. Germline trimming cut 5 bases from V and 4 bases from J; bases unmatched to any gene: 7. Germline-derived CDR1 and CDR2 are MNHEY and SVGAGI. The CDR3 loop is CASSRTGEGTEAFF. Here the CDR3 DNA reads TGTGCCAGCAGTAGAACAGGGGAGGGCACTGAAGCTTTCTTT.

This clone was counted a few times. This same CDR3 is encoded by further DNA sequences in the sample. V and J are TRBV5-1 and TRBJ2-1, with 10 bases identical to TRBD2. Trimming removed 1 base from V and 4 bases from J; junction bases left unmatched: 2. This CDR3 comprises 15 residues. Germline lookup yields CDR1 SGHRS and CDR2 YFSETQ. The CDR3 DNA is TGCGCCAGCAGCTTGTCTAGCGGGAGTTACAATGAGCAGTTCTTC. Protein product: CASSLSSGSYNEQFF.

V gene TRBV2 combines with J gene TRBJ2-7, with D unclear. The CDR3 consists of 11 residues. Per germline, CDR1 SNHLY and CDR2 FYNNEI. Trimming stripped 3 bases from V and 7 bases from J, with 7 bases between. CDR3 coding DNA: TGTGCCAGCAGTGATGCGGTGGAGCAGTACTTC. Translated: CASSDAVEQYF.

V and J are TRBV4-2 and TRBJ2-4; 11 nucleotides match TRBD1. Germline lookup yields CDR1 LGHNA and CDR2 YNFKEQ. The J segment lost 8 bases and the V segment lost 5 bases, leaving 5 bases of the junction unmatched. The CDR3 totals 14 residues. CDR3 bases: TGTGCCAGCAGCTTTCCGGGACAGGGGGACATTCAGTACTTC. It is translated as CASSFPGQGDIQYF.

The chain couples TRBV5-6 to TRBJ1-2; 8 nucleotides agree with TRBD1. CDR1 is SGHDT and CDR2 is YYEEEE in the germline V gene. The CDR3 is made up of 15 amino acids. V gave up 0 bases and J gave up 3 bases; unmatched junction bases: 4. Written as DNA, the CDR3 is TGTGCCAGCAGCTTGGGCAGGGGGCGCGACTATGGCTACACCTTC. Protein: CASSLGRGRDYGYTF.

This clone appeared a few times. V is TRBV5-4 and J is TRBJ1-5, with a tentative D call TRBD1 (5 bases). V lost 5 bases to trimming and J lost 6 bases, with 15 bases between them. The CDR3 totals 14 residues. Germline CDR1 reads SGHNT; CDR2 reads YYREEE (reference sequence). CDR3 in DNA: TGTGCCAGCAGGAAATGGGGGAGTGGTCAGCCCCAGCATTTT. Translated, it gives CASRKWGSGQPQHF. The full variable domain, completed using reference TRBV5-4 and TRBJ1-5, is ETGVTQSPTHLIKTRGQQVTLRCSSQSGHNTVSWYQQALGQGPQFIFQYYREEENGRGNFPPRFSGLQFPNYSSELNVNALELDDSALYLCASRKWGSGQPQHFGDGTRLSIL.

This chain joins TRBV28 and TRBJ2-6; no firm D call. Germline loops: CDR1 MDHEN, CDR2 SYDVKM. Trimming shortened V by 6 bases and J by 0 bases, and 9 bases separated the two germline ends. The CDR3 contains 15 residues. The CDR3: CASSRVRSGANVLTF. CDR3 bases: TGTGCCAGCAGCCGAGTTCGCTCTGGGGCCAACGTCCTGACTTTC.

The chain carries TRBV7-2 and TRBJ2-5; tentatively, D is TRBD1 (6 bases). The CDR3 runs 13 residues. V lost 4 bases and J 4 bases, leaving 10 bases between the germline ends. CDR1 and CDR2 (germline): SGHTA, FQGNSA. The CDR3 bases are TGTGCCAGCAGCTCTCCAGGGGTAGAGACCCAGTACTTC. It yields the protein CASSSPGVETQYF.

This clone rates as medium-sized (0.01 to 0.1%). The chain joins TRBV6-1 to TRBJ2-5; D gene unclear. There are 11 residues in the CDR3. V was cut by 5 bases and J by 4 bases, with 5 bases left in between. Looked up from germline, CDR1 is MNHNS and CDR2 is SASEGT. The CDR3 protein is CASSHGETQYF. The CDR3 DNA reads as TGTGCCAGCAGTCACGGAGAGACCCAGTACTTC.

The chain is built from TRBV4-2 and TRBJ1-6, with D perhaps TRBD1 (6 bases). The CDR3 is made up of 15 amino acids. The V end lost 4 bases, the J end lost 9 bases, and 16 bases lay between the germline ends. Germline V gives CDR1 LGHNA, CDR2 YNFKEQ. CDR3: CASSPSRGEASPLHF. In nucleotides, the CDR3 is TGTGCCAGCAGCCCTTCCAGGGGCGAGGCTTCACCCCTCCACTTT.

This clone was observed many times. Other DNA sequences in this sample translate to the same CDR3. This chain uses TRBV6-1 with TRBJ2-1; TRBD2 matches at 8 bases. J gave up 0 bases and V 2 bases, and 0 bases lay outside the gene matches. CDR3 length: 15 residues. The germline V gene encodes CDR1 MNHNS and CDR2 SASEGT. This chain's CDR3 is CASSELAGSYNEQFF. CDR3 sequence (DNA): TGTGCCAGCAGTGAACTAGCGGGCTCCTACAATGAGCAGTTCTTC.

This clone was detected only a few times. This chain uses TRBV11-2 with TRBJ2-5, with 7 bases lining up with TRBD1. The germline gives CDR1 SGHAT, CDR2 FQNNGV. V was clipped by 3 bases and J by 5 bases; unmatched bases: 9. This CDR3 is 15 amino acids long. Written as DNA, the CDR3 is TGTGCCAGCAGCTTTTATCAGGGGGTAGTGGAGACCCAGTACTTC. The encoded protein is CASSFYQGVVETQYF.